This is a list of T cell receptor beta chains from one sample in a study of CD8 T cells in ankylosing spondylitis. TCRdb analysed the 5' RACE reads with MiXCR anew, one entry per CDR3 protein. This sample has 250,000 to 400,000 distinct CDR3 sequences, with 9.5% to 13% found just once. The sequencing input was blood, either unsorted or a sorted T cell fraction (not recorded which). These receptors all stem from a female donor with ankylosing spondylitis or in good health (not recorded which). Each CDR3 is given with its conserved first and last residue. D genes are given only for firm matches. Size is omitted from some rows. Given values are once, few, many or a class for expanded clones.

>many|TRBJ2-1|TRBV20-1|.
CSAPGDSGKVEQFF
TGCAGTGCGCCAGGTGACTCGGGAAAGGTTGAGCAGTTCTTC
>many|TRBJ2-5|TRBV5-1|.
CASSLEGVQETQYF
TGCGCCAGCAGCTTGGAGGGCGTCCAAGAGACCCAGTACTTC
>many|TRBJ2-5|TRBV20-1|.
CSARDTRVRTQYF
TGCAGTGCTAGAGATACTCGCGTGAGGACCCAGTACTTC
>many|TRBJ2-5|TRBV7-9|.
CASSLMATVGETQYF
TGTGCCAGCAGCTTAATGGCCACGGTGGGAGAGACCCAGTACTTC
>few|TRBJ1-5|TRBV7-6|.
CASSRAPGQPQHF
TGTGCCAGCAGCCGGGCTCCGGGTCAGCCCCAGCATTTT
>many|TRBJ1-1|TRBV5-1|.
CASSLDGLENTEAFF
TGCGCCAGCAGCTTGGATGGACTTGAAAACACTGAAGCTTTCTTT
>.|TRBJ2-7|TRBV30|TRBD2
CAWRWGSGGYYEQYF
TGTGCCTGGAGGTGGGGTAGCGGGGGTTACTACGAGCAGTACTTC
>many|TRBJ2-3|TRBV12-3/TRBV12-4|.
CASSLGLTADTQYF
TGTGCCAGCAGTTTGGGCTTGACCGCAGATACGCAGTATTTT
>many|TRBJ1-5|TRBV5-1|.
CASSPFANWGGNQPQHF
TGCGCCAGCAGCCCGTTCGCTAACTGGGGAGGAAATCAGCCCCAGCATTTT
>.|TRBJ2-2|TRBV10-3|.
CAISATGTGELFF
TGTGCCATCAGCGCCACCGGCACCGGGGAGCTGTTTTTT
>.|TRBJ1-2|TRBV7-2|TRBD1
CASSLRDRNHYGYPF
TGTGCCAGCAGCTTAAGGGACAGGAACCACTATGGCTACCCCTTC
>few|TRBJ2-1|TRBV11-1|TRBD1
CASSLASPRQGLKSYNEQFF
TGTGCCAGCAGCTTAGCTTCCCCCCGACAGGGGCTAAAATCCTACAATGAGCAGTTCTTC
>.|TRBJ2-1|TRBV5-5|TRBD2
CASSLARTSDEQFF
TGTGCCAGCAGCCTCGCCAGGACTAGCGATGAGCAGTTCTTC
>many|TRBJ2-3|TRBV3-1|.
CASSQWQTEDTQYF
TGTGCCAGCAGCCAATGGCAGACAGAAGATACGCAGTATTTT
>many|TRBJ2-7|TRBV4-3|.
CASSQGSSASYEQYF
TGCGCCAGCAGCCAAGGGTCTAGCGCCTCCTACGAGCAGTACTTC
>.|TRBJ2-1|TRBV7-2|.
CASSPPGTHLNNEQFF
TGTGCCAGCAGCCCCCCCGGGACACATCTTAACAATGAGCAGTTCTTC
>many|TRBJ2-7|TRBV4-3|TRBD2
CASSPRVEAGEQYF
TGCGCCAGCAGCCCCCGGGTTGAAGCGGGAGAGCAGTACTTC